Listed below are T cell receptor beta chains from one sample, sequenced in a study of blood T cell repertoires in COVID-19. TCRdb's copy holds only in-frame clones and misses some; the assay was immunoSEQ multiplex PCR. The repertoire holds about 110,000 clones, about nine tenths seen once, with less than 2.5% in the top ten. The source material was peripheral blood. The receptors originated from a human donor in a cohort sampled during active COVID-19. CDR3s include the opening cysteine and the closing phenylalanine or tryptophan. The D gene is left open where the match is weak. Size values are once, few and many counts, or a class for expanded clones, and some rows have none.

V gene,clone size,D gene,J gene,CDR3 DNA,CDR3 protein
TRBV29-1,once,.,TRBJ1-2,TGCAGCGTTGAGGCAGGGCTTGATGGCTACACCTTC,CSVEAGLDGYTF
TRBV30,.,.,TRBJ1-4,TGTGCCTGGGAGACTAAGGTCCAGGAGTGCGGGACTAATGAAAAACTGTTTTTT,CAWETKVQECGTNEKLFF
TRBV5-4,.,.,TRBJ2-1,TGTGCCAGCAGCTGGAGGGGTTGGGGGAATGAGCAGTTCTTC,CASSWRGWGNEQFF
TRBV3-1/TRBV3-2,few,TRBD1,TRBJ1-2,TGTGCCAGCAGCCCAACCTCTGGGGGACAGGGGCATGGCTACACCTTC,CASSPTSGGQGHGYTF
TRBV12-3/TRBV12-4,.,.,TRBJ1-2,TGTGCCAGCCTCAGGATAACTAACTATGGCTACACCTTC,CASLRITNYGYTF
TRBV6-2/TRBV6-3,.,.,TRBJ1-2,TGTGCCAGCAGTTACTCGAGCGAGTATGGCTACACCTTC,CASSYSSEYGYTF
TRBV13,.,.,TRBJ2-7,TGTGCCAGCAGCCCGCGACAGTACTACGAGCAGTACTTC,CASSPRQYYEQYF
TRBV5-1,.,TRBD2,TRBJ2-3,TGCGCCAGCAGCTTGAGGCTAGCGGAAGATACGCAGTATTTT,CASSLRLAEDTQYF
TRBV15,few,.,TRBJ2-3,TGTGCCACCAGCAGAGATCGACAGCCCGCAGATACGCAGTATTTT,CATSRDRQPADTQYF
TRBV28,.,.,TRBJ2-5,TGTGCCAGCAGTTTAAACTCTCAAGAGACCCAGTACTTC,CASSLNSQETQYF
TRBV5-1,.,.,TRBJ1-1,TGCGCCAGCACCCAAACAGGGACCAACACTGAAGCTTTCTTT,CASTQTGTNTEAFF
TRBV19,.,.,TRBJ1-4,TGTGCCAGTAGTATAGCCAGGGTTACTAATGAAAAACTGTTTTTT,CASSIARVTNEKLFF
TRBV7-2,.,.,TRBJ1-2,TGTGCCAGCACACGGACAGTCGGCTACACCTTC,CASTRTVGYTF
TRBV6-6,.,.,TRBJ2-5,TGTGCCAGCAGTTACTACCAAAACAAAGAGACCCAGTACTTC,CASSYYQNKETQYF
TRBV5-1,.,.,TRBJ1-1,TGCGCCAGCAGCTTGAATATCGACACTGAAGCTTTCTTT,CASSLNIDTEAFF
TRBV15,.,.,TRBJ2-3,TGTGCCACCAGCAGCGGGTGGAGGGTCCACAGCACAGATACGCAGTATTTT,CATSSGWRVHSTDTQYF
TRBV12-5,.,.,TRBJ1-2,TGTGCTAGTGGTCCCGGGACTACCTATGGCTACACCTTC,CASGPGTTYGYTF
TRBV14,.,.,TRBJ1-2,TGTGCCAGCAGCGCTATCCCGGGACATGGCCCAGAAAGTGGCTACACCTTC,CASSAIPGHGPESGYTF
TRBV12-3/TRBV12-4,.,TRBD1,TRBJ1-1,TGTGCCAGCAGGTCCGGACAGGCCGAAAGGGCTTTCTTT,CASRSGQAERAFF
TRBV5-6,.,.,TRBJ2-4,TGTGCCAGCAGCTTGGCGGACTTCCCGGGAGCCAAAAACATTCAGTACTTC,CASSLADFPGAKNIQYF
TRBV3-1/TRBV3-2,.,.,TRBJ1-2,TGTGCCAGCAGCCAAGGGTCGGACTATGTTGGCTACACCTTC,CASSQGSDYVGYTF
TRBV7-9,.,TRBD2,TRBJ2-1,TGTGCCAGCAGCTTAGTACCTAGCGGGAGGGATAAAAATGAGCAGTTCTTC,CASSLVPSGRDKNEQFF
TRBV5-1,.,.,TRBJ2-7,TGCGCCAGCAGCTCGGACAACTCCTACGAGCAGTACTTC,CASSSDNSYEQYF
TRBV2,once,TRBD2,TRBJ2-1,TGTGCCAGCAGAAGTACTCCGGGACTAGCGGCCAATGAGCAGTTCTTC,CASRSTPGLAANEQFF
TRBV10-1,once,.,TRBJ2-5,TGCGCCAGCAGTGATTCCCGGGTCCAAGAGACCCAGTACTTC,CASSDSRVQETQYF
TRBV11-2,.,TRBD2,TRBJ2-1,TGTGCCAGCAGCTCTTGGGTGGCGGGAGACTACAATGAGCAGTTCTTC,CASSSWVAGDYNEQFF
TRBV11-2,.,.,TRBJ1-1,TGTGCCAGCAGCTTAGAGTTTGGGACAAAGGGGACTGAAGCTTTCTTT,CASSLEFGTKGTEAFF
TRBV18,.,TRBD1,TRBJ1-4,TGTGCCAGCTCTCAGAGACAGGGCACTAATGAAAAACTGTTTTTT,CASSQRQGTNEKLFF
TRBV6-5,few,TRBD1,TRBJ1-1,TGTGCCAGCAGTTACGGGGACAGGGTCGGGGTTACTGAAGCTTTCTTT,CASSYGDRVGVTEAFF
TRBV3-1/TRBV3-2,.,TRBD2,TRBJ2-1,TGTGCCAGCAGGCATGGGCGGGAGTTTAAGAATGAGCAGTTCTTC,CASRHGREFKNEQFF
TRBV7-8,.,TRBD1,TRBJ1-4,TGTGCCAGCAGCCAGAAGGACAGGGGGCTTGCTAATGAAAAACTGTTTTTT,CASSQKDRGLANEKLFF
TRBV7-6,.,TRBD1,TRBJ2-3,TGTGCCAGCAGCCTCGGTACAGGGGGTGCAGATACGCAGTATTTT,CASSLGTGGADTQYF
TRBV4-1,.,.,TRBJ1-5,TGCGCCAGCAGCCAAGATCGCGGACAGACCTATAGCAATCAGCCCCAGCATTTT,CASSQDRGQTYSNQPQHF
TRBV15,.,TRBD2,TRBJ2-4,TGTGCCACCAGCGCAGGGACTAGCGGCACCGGGAACATTCAGTACTTC,CATSAGTSGTGNIQYF
TRBV9,.,TRBD1,TRBJ1-6,TGTGCCAGCAGCGTAGAAGGGGGACAGGGGGCGACCTCACCCCTCCACTTT,CASSVEGGQGATSPLHF
TRBV18,.,.,TRBJ2-7,TGTGCCAGCTCACCACCCAGGGCTCACTACGAGCAGTACTTC,CASSPPRAHYEQYF
TRBV5-8,.,TRBD1,TRBJ1-2,TGTGCCAGCAGCCGCACAGGGGGAGGAGGCTACACCTTC,CASSRTGGGGYTF
TRBV29-1,.,TRBD1,TRBJ1-1,TGCAGCGTGGACAGGACTTTGAACACTGAAGCTTTCTTT,CSVDRTLNTEAFF
TRBV19,.,TRBD1,TRBJ1-1,TGTGCCAGTAGTATGAGGGACAGGGGCGCGAACACTGAAGCTTTCTTT,CASSMRDRGANTEAFF
TRBV5-6,few,.,TRBJ1-1,TGTGCCAGCAGCCCCGGAGGGGGGGTTGAAGCTTTCTTT,CASSPGGGVEAFF
TRBV9,once,.,TRBJ1-5,TGTGCCAGCAGCGCGGGGGGAGGTCAGCCCCAGCATTTT,CASSAGGGQPQHF
TRBV12-5,.,.,TRBJ2-1,TGTGCTAGTGGTGTGGAAGTGGAGGAGCAGTTCTTC,CASGVEVEEQFF
TRBV19,.,.,TRBJ1-1,TGTGCCAGTAGTAGGGATGGGGACTACACTGAAGCTTTCTTT,CASSRDGDYTEAFF
TRBV6-1,.,TRBD1,TRBJ2-7,TGTGCCAGCAGTGAACCGGGACAGCCGATCTACGAGCAGTACTTC,CASSEPGQPIYEQYF
TRBV5-5,few,.,TRBJ1-1,TGTGCCAGCAGCTTGCAGGGGCCTGACGCTTTCTTT,CASSLQGPDAFF
TRBV18,few,TRBD1,TRBJ1-1,TGTGCCAGCTCAGGGGACAGGGAGAGAAATAGGGCTGAAGCTTTCTTT,CASSGDRERNRAEAFF
TRBV19,.,.,TRBJ1-1,TGTGCCAGTAGTATAAACAGGGATACTGAAGCTTTCTTT,CASSINRDTEAFF
TRBV6-6,.,.,TRBJ2-7,TGTGCCAGCAGTCCCAGGAACGAGCAGTACTTC,CASSPRNEQYF
TRBV18,.,.,TRBJ2-3,TGTGCCAGCTCACCTTGGACTGAAGATACGCAGTATTTT,CASSPWTEDTQYF
TRBV29-1,.,TRBD1,TRBJ2-5,TGCAGCGTCGTGGGACAGGGGACGGAGACCCAGTACTTC,CSVVGQGTETQYF
TRBV6-6,.,.,TRBJ2-1,TGTGCCAGCAGTTACCAACAGCACAATGAGCAGTTCTTC,CASSYQQHNEQFF
TRBV19,few,.,TRBJ1-1,TGTGCCAGTAGTATCGTCGGGAAAACCAGAGAAGCTTTCTTT,CASSIVGKTREAFF
TRBV6-4,.,TRBD2,TRBJ2-5,TGTGCCATGAAGCGGGAGAAAGGGGAGACCCAGTACTTC,CAMKREKGETQYF